Following are 27 T cell receptor beta chains from one sample sequenced in a study of regulatory T cells in long-lasting Graves disease. Time point meaning: newly diagnosed GD, antithyroid drugs for less than 3 months. With RNA extracted from PBMCs as input, the TCR library was made. Arm-PCR with iRepertoire HTBI primers amplified the CDR3 regions for these TCR beta libraries. TCRdb fed the multiplex PCR reads into MiXCR, producing one record per CDR3 protein. Of about 470,000 distinct CDR3 sequences listed, more than 13% are singletons. This same sample was also part of a study on T cells in Graves' hyperthyroidism and ophthalmopathy.

The material sequenced was peripheral blood mononuclear cells (PBMCs), taken at new diagnosis, from a patient treated with antithyroid drugs. Receptors were obtained from a woman aged 25 to 39 with Graves disease.

This clonotype showed up many times. The chain employs TRBV3-1 and TRBJ2-1; 11 bases are a match to TRBD2. CDR1 and CDR2 from the germline V gene are LGHDT and YNNKEL (reference sequence). V trimming: 4 bases; J trimming: 7 bases; junction bases outside the gene matches: 6. The length of the CDR3 is 15 residues. CDR3 protein: CASSPIAGGRNEQFF. The CDR3 DNA reads TGTGCCAGCAGCCCGATAGCGGGAGGGCGGAATGAGCAGTTCTTC.

Here the CDR3 reads CASSLVVMNTEAFF. The CDR3 DNA follows: TGCGCCAGCAGCTTGGTAGTCATGAACACTGAAGCTTTCTTT. The chain employs TRBV5-1 and TRBJ1-1; D is undetermined. This CDR3 has 14 residues. V lost 0 bases and J lost 0, with 6 bases in between. Germline V lookup: CDR1 SGHRS, CDR2 YFSETQ.

This clonotype was counted ten times or more. The rearrangement joins TRBV28 to TRBJ1-2; D gene unclear. Germline V gives CDR1 MDHEN, CDR2 SYDVKM. V dropped 3 bases and J dropped 8 bases, with 16 bases sitting between them. The CDR3 loop spans 14 amino acids. CDR3 nucleotide sequence: TGTGCCAGCAGTTTTTGGAAGATTTCGGGAGGCTACACCTTC. It codes for CASSFWKISGGYTF.

This clonotype turned up a few times. The chain couples TRBV11-2 to TRBJ2-3; the D gene is possibly TRBD1 (6 bases). Germline CDR1 and CDR2: SGHAT and FQNNGV. The CDR3 is 16 residues long. Trimming pared 1 base from V and 4 bases from J, leaving 15 bases between. This chain's CDR3 is CASSLVRGGSPDTQYF. The CDR3 coding sequence is TGTGCCAGCAGCTTAGTCAGGGGTGGTAGTCCAGATACGCAGTATTTT.

CDR3 loop: CAWSRDSLQYF. DNA of the CDR3: TGTGCCTGGAGTCGGGACTCCTTGCAGTACTTC. The chain couples TRBV30 to TRBJ2-7; a possible D gene is TRBD2 (6 bases). CDR1 is GTSNPN, CDR2 SVGIG, per germline (reference sequence). V lost 2 bases and J 9 bases, leaving 11 bases between the germline ends. The CDR3 is 11 amino acids.

This clonotype was observed many times. The chain couples TRBV5-1 to TRBJ1-2; D call uncertain. This CDR3 is built from 15 residues. V was clipped by 4 bases and J by 4 bases, with 17 bases between them. Germline values: CDR1 SGHRS, CDR2 YFSETQ. CDR3 in amino acids: CASSADASKGYGYTF. The DNA for the CDR3 is TGCGCCAGCAGCGCGGACGCGAGCAAGGGCTATGGCTACACCTTC.

This clonotype has a count of ten or more. Here the CDR3 reads CASSELVVTHQPQHF. As DNA, the CDR3 is TGTGCCAGCAGTGAATTAGTAGTAACCCATCAGCCCCAGCATTTT. The chain employs TRBV6-1 and TRBJ1-5; D is unresolved. CDR1 is MNHNS and CDR2 is SASEGT in the germline V gene. This CDR3 has 15 residues. V lost 2 bases, J lost 5 bases, and 13 bases lay in between.

This clonotype was seen many times. V is TRBV12-3 or TRBV12-4 and J is TRBJ2-7; D might be TRBD1 (6 bases). V dropped 6 bases and J dropped 1 base, with 10 bases sitting between them. The CDR3 contains 13 residues. In nucleotides, the CDR3 is TGTGCCAGCAGGGTGACAGGTTCCTACGAGCAGTACTTC. Its translation is CASRVTGSYEQYF.

Ten or more counts support this clonotype. This chain connects TRBV27 to TRBJ1-1, with D unclear. CDR1 is MNHEY, CDR2 SMNVEV, per germline (reference sequence). The CDR3 is made up of 14 amino acids. The germline V and J ends were trimmed by 5 bases and 1 base, with 11 bases remaining between them. CDR3 bases: TGTGCCAGCAGTGTCGGGGATCCGAACACTGAAGCTTTCTTT. This gives the protein CASSVGDPNTEAFF.

This clonotype was detected ten times or more. This chain joins TRBV27 and TRBJ1-2; no clear D. CDR3 length: 15 amino acids. The germline V gene encodes CDR1 MNHEY and CDR2 SMNVEV (reference sequence). V was clipped by 0 bases and J by 4 bases, with 12 bases between them. CDR3 sequence reads: CASSLSVGLAYGYTF. CDR3 nucleotide sequence: TGTGCCAGCAGTTTATCAGTGGGGTTGGCCTATGGCTACACCTTC.

With respect to this clonotype: This likely came from a read error, as a far larger clone is one base away. The chain recombines TRBV20-1 with TRBJ2-5, with D perhaps TRBD1 (6 bases). Matching the DNA end better, TRBJ2-1 makes the J call doubtful. Germline-derived CDR1 and CDR2 are DFQATT and SNEGSKA (reference sequence). The length of the CDR3 is 12 residues. CDR3 protein: CSATGGAYEQFF. CDR3 coding DNA: TGCAGTGCTACTGGGGGCGCTTACGAGCAGTTCTTC.

This clonotype turned up a few times. The chain couples TRBV10-3 to TRBJ1-5; a weak D match, TRBD1 (6 bases). Germline CDR1 ENHRY, CDR2 SYGVKD. The CDR3 totals 14 residues. V lost 4 bases to trimming and J lost 6 bases, with 13 bases between them. As DNA, the CDR3 is TGTGCCATCAGTGGGGGGGGGCCAGGTCAGCCCCAGCATTTT. Translating it yields CAISGGGPGQPQHF.

There are many counts of this clonotype. The CDR3 sequence is CASSPGLGRQETQYF. The CDR3 DNA follows: TGTGCCAGCAGCCCGGGTTTGGGCAGGCAAGAGACCCAGTACTTC. The chain joins TRBV7-9 to TRBJ2-5; no reliable D call. The CDR3 runs 15 residues. V was trimmed by 5 bases and J by 2 bases, leaving 15 bases between them. Germline V gives CDR1 SEHNR, CDR2 FQNEAQ (reference sequence).

The table lists this clonotype with many counts. The chain combines TRBV3-1 with TRBJ2-7, with 8 bases lining up with TRBD2. The CDR3 is 15 amino acids. Germline lookup yields CDR1 LGHDT and CDR2 YNNKEL (reference sequence). The J segment lost 2 bases and the V segment lost 5 bases, leaving 8 bases of the junction unmatched. CDR3 bases: TGTGCCAGCAGCTCATCCGACGGGGGGGCCTACGAGCAGTACTTC. Amino acids: CASSSSDGGAYEQYF.

This clonotype has at least ten counts. V gene TRBV2 combines with J gene TRBJ2-1, with 15 bases fitting TRBD2. Germline CDR1 reads SNHLY; CDR2 reads FYNNEI. V dropped 7 bases and J dropped 8; count of bases not matched to a gene: 6. This CDR3 contains 15 residues. CDR3 sequence reads: CASTPGLAGGYEQFF. CDR3 DNA: TGTGCCAGCACACCGGGACTAGCGGGAGGTTATGAGCAGTTCTTC.

This clonotype was recorded at least ten times. The chain is built from TRBV7-3 and TRBJ2-5; D unclear. Trimming stripped 4 bases from V and 2 bases from J, with 8 bases between. There are 13 residues in the CDR3. Germline-derived CDR1 and CDR2 are SGHTA and FQGTGA. CDR3 in amino acids: CASSWTRQETQYF. The CDR3 coding sequence is TGTGCCAGCAGCTGGACCCGACAAGAGACCCAGTACTTC.

The chain links TRBV9 to TRBJ2-5, with 10 bases aligning to TRBD2. Germline V gene data show CDR1 as SGDLS and CDR2 as YYNGEE. The V and J ends lost 3 bases and 5 bases, in that order; junction bases with no gene match: 10. This CDR3 region has 16 residues. CDR3 nucleotides: TGTGCCAGCAGCGATGGGGCTAGCGGGAGCAGGGAGACCCAGTACTTC. This sequence encodes CASSDGASGSRETQYF.

This clonotype was detected only a few times. V usage is TRBV10-3 and J usage is TRBJ2-3; D perhaps matches TRBD2 (7 bases). CDR1 ENHRY and CDR2 SYGVKD come from the germline V gene. The CDR3 totals 14 residues. V was clipped by 10 bases and J by 4 bases, with 18 bases between them. The CDR3 sequence is CATWAGAVADTQYF. The DNA for the CDR3 is TGTGCCACCTGGGCGGGGGCGGTCGCAGATACGCAGTATTTT.

This clonotype was detected ten times or more. The germline gene is not matched at one end of the junction; a read error may be the cause. The chain has TRBV3-1 and TRBJ1-1; TRBD1 matches at 7 bases. The CDR3 runs to 14 residues. Germline V gives CDR1 LGHDT, CDR2 YNNKEL (reference sequence). The CDR3 coding sequence is TGCGCCAGCAGCCAAGGGGGCTTGGACACTGAAGCTTTCTTT. The encoded protein is CASSQGGLDTEAFF.

V and J are TRBV20-1 and TRBJ2-5; TRBD2 matches 10 bases. The V gene's germline CDR1 is DFQATT and CDR2 SNEGSKA (reference sequence). The trim removed 5 bases at V and 5 bases at J, leaving 8 bases unmatched. There are 14 residues in the CDR3. The chain's CDR3 is CSASSGRGGETQYF. CDR3 DNA: TGCAGTGCTTCTAGCGGGAGAGGTGGTGAGACCCAGTACTTC.

This clonotype was observed a single time. V usage is TRBV12-3 or TRBV12-4 and J usage is TRBJ1-5, with D unclear. The CDR3 spans 17 residues. Trimming removed 8 bases at V and 6 bases at J, with 26 bases between. Here the CDR3 DNA reads TGTGCCAGCTCCGAACGCGCTTGGGCCCAGGATCTTCAGCCCCAGCATTTT. This encodes CASSERAWAQDLQPQHF.

Many counts were recorded for this clonotype. The V and J genes are TRBV24-1 and TRBJ2-5; D call uncertain. The CDR3 contains 13 residues. V shed 4 bases and J shed 1 base, with 6 bases lying between them. Germline V gene lookup returns CDR1 KGHDR and CDR2 SFDVKD. The CDR3 is CATSERSQETQYF. CDR3 nucleotide sequence: TGTGCCACCAGTGAGAGGAGCCAAGAGACCCAGTACTTC.

The chain employs TRBV6-1 and TRBJ2-1; the D gene is possibly TRBD2 (5 bases). Trimming left V 5 bases short and J 3 bases short, with 14 bases between. This CDR3 is built from 15 residues. Germline V lookup: CDR1 MNHNS, CDR2 SASEGT. The CDR3 reads CASSPVERIYNEQFF. CDR3 sequence (DNA): TGTGCCAGCAGTCCCGTGGAGCGGATCTACAATGAGCAGTTCTTC.

V usage is TRBV5-1 and J usage is TRBJ1-4, with unresolved D. The V and J ends lost 0 bases and 5 bases respectively, with 11 bases between them. Germline V gives CDR1 SGHRS, CDR2 YFSETQ. CDR3 size: 15 residues. The CDR3 sequence is CASSLEAVRNEKLFF. The CDR3 DNA reads TGCGCCAGCAGCTTGGAAGCCGTGCGGAATGAAAAACTGTTTTTT.

This clonotype was seen at least ten times. The chain couples TRBV3-1 to TRBJ1-5, with a weak D call TRBD1 (5 bases). Between the trimmed V and J ends, which lost 4 bases and 4 bases, there was a span of 11 bases. The CDR3 runs 14 residues. Germline assignment: CDR1 LGHDT and CDR2 YNNKEL (reference sequence). The CDR3 region has the DNA TGTGCCAGCAGCCGGGCCGGGGGGAATCAGCCCCAGCATTTT. Translated, it gives CASSRAGGNQPQHF.

There are many counts of this clonotype. Here the CDR3 reads CAISDLETGGSYEQYF. In DNA, the CDR3 is TGTGCCATCAGTGATCTGGAGACAGGGGGGTCCTACGAGCAGTACTTC. The chain has TRBV10-3 and TRBJ2-7; 9 nucleotides line up with TRBD1. Germline V gene data show CDR1 as ENHRY and CDR2 as SYGVKD. Unmatched junction bases numbered 7, after V lost 3 bases and J lost 1 base. The CDR3 has 16 amino acids.

This clonotype showed up many times. The chain couples TRBV27 to TRBJ2-3; TRBD1 is a possible D gene (6 bases). Germline V gene sequence: CDR1 MNHEY, CDR2 SMNVEV (reference sequence). V was clipped by 8 bases and J by 3 bases, with 12 bases between them. The CDR3 loop spans 13 amino acids. In nucleotides, the CDR3 is TGTGCCAGCTCCGGACAGTCAACAGATACGCAGTATTTT. Its translation is CASSGQSTDTQYF.